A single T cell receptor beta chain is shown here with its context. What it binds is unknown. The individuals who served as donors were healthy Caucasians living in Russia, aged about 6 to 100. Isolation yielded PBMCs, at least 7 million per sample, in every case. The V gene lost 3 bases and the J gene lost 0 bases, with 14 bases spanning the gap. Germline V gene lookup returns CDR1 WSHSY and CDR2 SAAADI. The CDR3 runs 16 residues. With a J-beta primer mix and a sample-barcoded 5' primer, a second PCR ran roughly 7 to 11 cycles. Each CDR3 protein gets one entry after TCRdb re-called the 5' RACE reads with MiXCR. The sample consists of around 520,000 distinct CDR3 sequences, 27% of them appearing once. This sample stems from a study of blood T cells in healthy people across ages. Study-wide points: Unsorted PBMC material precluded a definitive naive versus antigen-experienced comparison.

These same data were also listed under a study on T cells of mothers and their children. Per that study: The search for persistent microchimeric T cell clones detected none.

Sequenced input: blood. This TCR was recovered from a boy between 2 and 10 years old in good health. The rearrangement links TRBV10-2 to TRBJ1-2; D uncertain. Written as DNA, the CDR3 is TGCGCCAGCAGTGAAGGCAGATCCGGAGCTAACTATGGCTACACCTTC. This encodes CASSEGRSGANYGYTF.